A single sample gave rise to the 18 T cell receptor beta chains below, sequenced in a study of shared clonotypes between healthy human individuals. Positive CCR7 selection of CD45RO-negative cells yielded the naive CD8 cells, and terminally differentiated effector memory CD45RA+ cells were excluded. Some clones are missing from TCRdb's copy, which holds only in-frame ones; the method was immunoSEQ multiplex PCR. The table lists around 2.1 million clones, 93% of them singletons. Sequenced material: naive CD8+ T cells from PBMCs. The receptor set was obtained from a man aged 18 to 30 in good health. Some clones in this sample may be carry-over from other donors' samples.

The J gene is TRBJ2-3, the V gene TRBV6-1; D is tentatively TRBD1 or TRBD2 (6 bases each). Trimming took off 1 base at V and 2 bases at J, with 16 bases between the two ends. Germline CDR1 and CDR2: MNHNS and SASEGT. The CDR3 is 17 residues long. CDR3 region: CASSEESAGHITDTQYF. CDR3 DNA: TGTGCCAGCAGTGAAGAATCCGCGGGACACATCACAGATACGCAGTATTTT.

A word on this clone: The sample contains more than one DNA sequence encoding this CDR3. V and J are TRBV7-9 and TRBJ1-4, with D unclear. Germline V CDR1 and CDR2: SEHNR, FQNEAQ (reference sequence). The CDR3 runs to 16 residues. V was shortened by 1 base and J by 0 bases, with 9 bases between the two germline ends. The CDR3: CASSLGRRTTNEKLFF. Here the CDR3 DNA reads TGTGCCAGCAGCTTAGGTCGAAGAACAACTAATGAAAAACTGTTTTTT.

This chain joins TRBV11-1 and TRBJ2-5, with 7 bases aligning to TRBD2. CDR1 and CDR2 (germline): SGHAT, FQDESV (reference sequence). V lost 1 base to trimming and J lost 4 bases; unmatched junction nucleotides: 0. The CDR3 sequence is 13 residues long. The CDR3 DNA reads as TGTGCCAGCAGCTTAGGGGAGGGAGAGACCCAGTACTTC. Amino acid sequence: CASSLGEGETQYF.

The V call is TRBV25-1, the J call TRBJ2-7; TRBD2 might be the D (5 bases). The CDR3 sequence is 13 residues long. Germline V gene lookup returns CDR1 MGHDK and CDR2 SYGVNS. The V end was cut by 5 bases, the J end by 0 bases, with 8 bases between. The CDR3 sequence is CASSLATSYEQYF. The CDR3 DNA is TGTGCCAGCAGTTTAGCGACCTCCTACGAGCAGTACTTC.

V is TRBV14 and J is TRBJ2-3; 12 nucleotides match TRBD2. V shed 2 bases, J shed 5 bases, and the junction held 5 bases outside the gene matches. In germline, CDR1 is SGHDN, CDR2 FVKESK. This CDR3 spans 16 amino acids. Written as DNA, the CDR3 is TGTGCCAGCAGCCAAAAACTAGCGGGAGGCATAGATACGCAGTATTTT. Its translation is CASSQKLAGGIDTQYF.

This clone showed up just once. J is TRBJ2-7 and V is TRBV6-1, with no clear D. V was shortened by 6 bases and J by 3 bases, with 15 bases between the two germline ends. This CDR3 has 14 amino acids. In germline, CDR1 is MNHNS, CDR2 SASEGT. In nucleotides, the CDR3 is TGTGCCAGCAGCCCGGAGCGCAGATACTACGAGCAGTACTTC. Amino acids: CASSPERRYYEQYF.

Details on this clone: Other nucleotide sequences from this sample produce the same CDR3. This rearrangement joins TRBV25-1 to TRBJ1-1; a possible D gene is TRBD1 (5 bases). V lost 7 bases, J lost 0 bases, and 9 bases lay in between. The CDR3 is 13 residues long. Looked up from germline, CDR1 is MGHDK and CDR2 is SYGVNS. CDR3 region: CASTEGLNTEAFF. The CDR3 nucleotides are TGTGCCAGCACCGAGGGGCTGAACACTGAAGCTTTCTTT. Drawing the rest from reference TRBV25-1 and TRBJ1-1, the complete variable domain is EADIYQTPRYLVIGTGKKITLECSQTMGHDKMYWYQQDPGMELHLIHYSYGVNSTEKGDLSSESTVSRIRTEHFPLTLESARPSHTSQYLCASTEGLNTEAFFGQGTRLTVV.

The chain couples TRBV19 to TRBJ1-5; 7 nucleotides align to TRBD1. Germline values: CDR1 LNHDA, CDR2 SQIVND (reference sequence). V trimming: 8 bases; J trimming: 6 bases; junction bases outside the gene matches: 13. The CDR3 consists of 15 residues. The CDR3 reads CASSHSRQGGQPQHF. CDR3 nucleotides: TGTGCCAGTTCCCACTCAAGACAGGGCGGTCAGCCCCAGCATTTT.

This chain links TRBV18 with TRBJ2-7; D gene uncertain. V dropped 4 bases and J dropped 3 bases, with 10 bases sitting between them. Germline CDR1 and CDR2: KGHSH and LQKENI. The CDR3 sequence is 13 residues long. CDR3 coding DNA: TGTGCCAGCTCACACAAGGATTTCTACGAGCAGTACTTC. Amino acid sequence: CASSHKDFYEQYF.

The CDR3 bases are TGTGCCAGCACGGAGCGGGAGAACGACCTTTTAGCCCAGTACTTC. Translation gives CASTERENDLLAQYF. The gene calls are TRBV6-4 and TRBJ2-5; 8 bases line up with TRBD2. From germline, CDR1 is MRHNA and CDR2 SNTAGT. The CDR3 is made up of 15 amino acids. After removal of 7 bases from V and 9 bases from J, the junction contained 16 bases not matched to a gene.

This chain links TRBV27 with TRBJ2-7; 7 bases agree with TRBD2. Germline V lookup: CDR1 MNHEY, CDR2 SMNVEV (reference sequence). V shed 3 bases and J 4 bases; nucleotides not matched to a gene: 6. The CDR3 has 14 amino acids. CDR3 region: CASSLGRAKYEQYF. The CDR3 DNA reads TGTGCCAGCAGTTTGGGGAGGGCCAAATACGAGCAGTACTTC.

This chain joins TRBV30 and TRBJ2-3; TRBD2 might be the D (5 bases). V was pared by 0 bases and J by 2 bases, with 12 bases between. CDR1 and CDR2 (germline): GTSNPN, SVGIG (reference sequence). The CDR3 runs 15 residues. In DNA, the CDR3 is TGTGCCTGGAGTGTACGGGGTGACCACACAGATACGCAGTATTTT. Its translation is CAWSVRGDHTDTQYF.

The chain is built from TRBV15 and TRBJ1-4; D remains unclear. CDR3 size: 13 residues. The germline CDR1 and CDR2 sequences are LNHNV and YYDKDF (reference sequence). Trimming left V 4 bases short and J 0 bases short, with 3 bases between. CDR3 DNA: TGTGCCACCAGCACGACAACTAATGAAAAACTGTTTTTT. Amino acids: CATSTTTNEKLFF.

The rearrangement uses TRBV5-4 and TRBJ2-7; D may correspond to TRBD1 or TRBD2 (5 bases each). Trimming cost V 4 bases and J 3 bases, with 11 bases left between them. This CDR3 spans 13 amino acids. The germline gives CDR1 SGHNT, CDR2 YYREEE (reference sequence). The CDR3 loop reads CASSEGPYYEQYF. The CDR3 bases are TGTGCCAGCAGCGAGGGACCATACTACGAGCAGTACTTC.

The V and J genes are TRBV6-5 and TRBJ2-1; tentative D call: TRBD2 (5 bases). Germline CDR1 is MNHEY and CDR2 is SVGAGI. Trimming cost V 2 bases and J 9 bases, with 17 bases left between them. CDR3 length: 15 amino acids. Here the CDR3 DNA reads TGTGCCAGCAGTTACGCTTTGTGGGAGATAAGTGAGCAGTTCTTC. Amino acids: CASSYALWEISEQFF.

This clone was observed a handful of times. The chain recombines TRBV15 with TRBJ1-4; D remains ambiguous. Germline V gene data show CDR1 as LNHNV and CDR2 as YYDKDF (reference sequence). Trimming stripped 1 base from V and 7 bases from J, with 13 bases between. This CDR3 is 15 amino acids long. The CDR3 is CATSRVSSKVEKLFF. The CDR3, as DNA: TGTGCCACCAGCAGAGTCTCCAGTAAAGTTGAAAAACTGTTTTTT.

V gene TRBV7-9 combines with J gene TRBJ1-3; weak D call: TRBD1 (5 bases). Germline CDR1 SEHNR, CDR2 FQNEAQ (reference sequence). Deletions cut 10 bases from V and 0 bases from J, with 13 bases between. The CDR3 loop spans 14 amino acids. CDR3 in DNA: TGTGCCACCCCGACAGAGAGCTCTGGAAACACCATATATTTT. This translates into CATPTESSGNTIYF.

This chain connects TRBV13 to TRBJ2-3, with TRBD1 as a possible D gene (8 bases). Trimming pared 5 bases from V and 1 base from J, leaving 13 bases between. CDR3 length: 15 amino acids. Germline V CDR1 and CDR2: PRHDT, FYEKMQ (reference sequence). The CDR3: CASSKRGQGTDTQYF. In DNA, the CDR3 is TGTGCCAGCAGCAAGCGGGGACAGGGCACAGATACGCAGTATTTT.